A selection of T cell receptor beta chains follows, all from one sample in a study of patients and donors after allogeneic stem cell transplantation. In TCRdb, the RT-PCR reads were re-called with MiXCR into one record per CDR3 protein. The table records about a million distinct CDR3 sequences, 18% of them present only once. The sample consisted of blood, either unsorted or a sorted T cell fraction (not recorded which). These receptors all come from a human donor who was either an allogeneic HSCT recipient or a stem cell or donor lymphocyte infusion donor (not recorded which). It is not recorded whose cells these are; they may come from a transplant donor. CDR3s include the opening cysteine and the closing phenylalanine or tryptophan. Each record gives: J gene, D gene, V gene, CDR3 protein. D genes are given only for firm matches.

>TRBJ1-2|NA|TRBV30
CAWGVQSHYGYTF
>TRBJ2-2|TRBD2|TRBV11-3
CASSARTSGRVTGELFF
>TRBJ2-7|TRBD2|TRBV28
CASSPGGLAGVGEQYF
>TRBJ2-7|NA|TRBV12-3/TRBV12-4
CASSSVRTYEQYF
>TRBJ2-7|TRBD2|TRBV7-3
CASSLMAGGRYEQYF
>TRBJ2-1|NA|TRBV6-1
CASRVKIGGQPYNEQFF
>TRBJ2-3|NA|TRBV7-9
CASTLTGFADTQYF
>TRBJ2-3|NA|TRBV12-3/TRBV12-4
CASRPGAYTDTQYF
>TRBJ2-3|NA|TRBV24-1
CATSDPGTLTDTQYF
>TRBJ1-1|NA|TRBV5-6
CASSLGLRWGDTEAFF
>TRBJ2-7|TRBD2|TRBV20-1
CSARDRTQRGSYEQYF
>TRBJ2-5|NA|TRBV5-1
CASSLDVGETQYF
>TRBJ1-6|NA|TRBV12-3/TRBV12-4
CASRRSGDSPLHF
>TRBJ2-1|TRBD1|TRBV12-3/TRBV12-4
CASNSGQGRVQFF
>TRBJ1-2|NA|TRBV10-3
CAISESQSRTAYGYTF
>TRBJ2-3|NA|TRBV2
CASSASSGPGDTQYF
>TRBJ1-4|NA|TRBV5-8
CASSIPESNEKLFF
>TRBJ1-2|TRBD1|TRBV15
CAGWTGGNDNYGYTF
>TRBJ2-7|NA|TRBV9
CASSVVPTGATSEQYF
>TRBJ2-4|TRBD1|TRBV12-3/TRBV12-4
CASSFRIEGARKNIQYF
>TRBJ2-3|NA|TRBV18
CASSPFGTATDTQYF
>TRBJ2-4|NA|TRBV2
CASSDSTDRRGNIQYF
>TRBJ1-1|NA|TRBV30
CAWSVGGVHTEAFF
>TRBJ2-3|NA|TRBV6-1
CASRPYWSDSNTDTQYF
>TRBJ2-7|NA|TRBV20-1
CSAAAMTYEQYF
>TRBJ1-2|NA|TRBV29-1
CSVLSGANYGYTF
>TRBJ2-7|NA|TRBV5-1
CASSLVPAPGYEQYF
>TRBJ1-2|NA|TRBV20-1
CSARPDNYGYTF
>TRBJ2-1|NA|TRBV5-5
CASTTSGASGPNEQFF
>TRBJ1-2|NA|TRBV28
CASSAVSEGYTF
>TRBJ2-7|TRBD2|TRBV12-3/TRBV12-4
CASSRGTSGARSYEQYF
>TRBJ2-3|NA|TRBV18
CASSPTGMRDTQYF
>TRBJ2-5|NA|TRBV11-3
CASSPGVKETQYF
>TRBJ1-1|NA|TRBV10-3
CAIRRTAMNTEAFF
>TRBJ2-5|NA|TRBV6-1
CASSDFLGRETQYF
>TRBJ1-2|NA|TRBV12-3/TRBV12-4
CASSRDSRAGTHGYTF
>TRBJ1-2|NA|TRBV14
CASSQGMNYGYTF
>TRBJ2-2|TRBD2|TRBV12-3/TRBV12-4
CASSPGLANTGELFF
>TRBJ2-1|TRBD2|TRBV6-5
CASSYPTSSNEQFF
>TRBJ1-2|NA|TRBV12-3/TRBV12-4
CASRLTADYGYTF
>TRBJ1-5|NA|TRBV7-9
CASSLETETNQPQHF
>TRBJ1-3|NA|TRBV4-3
CASSQDDSGGNTIYF
>TRBJ2-1|NA|TRBV7-3
CASSLGPASYNEQFF
>TRBJ2-2|NA|TRBV5-1
CASTAVQGTGELFF
>TRBJ2-7|TRBD2|TRBV12-3/TRBV12-4
CASSFLSGGADEQYF
>TRBJ2-1|NA|TRBV12-5
CASGLPSSDIEQFF
>TRBJ1-1|NA|TRBV18
CASSPTLNTEAFF
>TRBJ2-3|NA|TRBV27
CASIGAGANTQYF